A single T cell receptor (beta chain) is shown here with its context. The antigen is unknown. The data were obtained in a study of CD8 T cells in Susac syndrome. Findings and limits, study-wide: Individuals included in the TCR sequencing and HLA analysis were acknowledged by the study to be relatively few in number.

A quantity of about 0.5 to 1 ug RNA underwent reverse transcription using random hexamers. TCR beta CDR3 was amplified by immunoSEQ covering 54 Vbeta and 13 Jbeta. TCRdb reprocessed the immunoSEQ multiplex PCR reads with MiXCR, giving one entry per CDR3 protein. In the table there are around 150,000 distinct CDR3 sequences, roughly 94% of which are singletons. CD8+ and CD4+ T cells from blood underwent TCR beta sequencing. Negative isolation yielded CD4+ and CD8+ T cells, and FACS enriched TEMRA cells. The CDR3 length is 14 residues. Trimming took off 3 bases at V and 3 bases at J, with 9 bases between the two ends. CDR1 is SGHTA and CDR2 is FQGNSA in the germline V gene.

The chain employs TRBV7-2 and TRBJ1-5; D is unclear. The sequenced material came from CD4+ T cells from PBMCs. This TCR came from a human donor with multiple sclerosis. CDR3 loop: CASSFGDNNQPQHF. The CDR3 DNA is TGTGCCAGCAGCTTCGGCGACAACAATCAGCCCCAGCATTTT. Together with reference TRBV7-2 and TRBJ1-5, the CDR3 gives the full variable domain: GAGVSQSPSNKVTEKGKDVELRCDPISGHTALYWYRQSLGQGLEFLIYFQGNSAPDKSGLPSDRFSAERTGGSVSTLTIQRTQQEDSAVYLCASSFGDNNQPQHFGDGTRLSIL.